These 10 T cell receptor beta chains came from one sample sequenced in a study of blood T cell repertoires in COVID-19. Produced via immunoSEQ multiplex PCR; TCRdb's table is partial and in-frame only. The repertoire holds fewer than 250,000 clones, with nearly 90% as singletons. Sequenced input: peripheral blood. The source is a woman in her forties who had recovered from COVID-19.

The chain couples TRBV12-3 or TRBV12-4 to TRBJ1-2, with D possibly TRBD1 on 6 matching bases. The CDR3 is 12 residues long. V lost 6 bases to trimming and J lost 8 bases, with 13 bases between them. The CDR3 reads CASRAGVRGYTF. In DNA form, the CDR3 reads TGTGCCAGCAGGGCAGGGGTCAGAGGCTACACCTTC.

The chain uses TRBV19 and TRBJ2-1; D is perhaps TRBD2 (5 bases). Germline values: CDR1 LNHDA, CDR2 SQIVND (reference sequence). With 5 bases removed from V and 6 bases from J, the gap between germline ends came to 14 bases. This CDR3 contains 14 residues. The CDR3 here is CASSLRDKSNEQFF. The CDR3 bases are TGTGCCAGTAGTCTTCGGGATAAGAGCAATGAGCAGTTCTTC.

The V gene is TRBV21-1, the J gene TRBJ1-3; TRBD1 is the table's D call and was not checked against the DNA. TRBV21-1 is a recognized pseudogene. CDR3 length equals 17 residues. The CDR3 spells CASILPFSRQGRRLIYF. The DNA of the CDR3 is TGTGCCAGCATCCTCCCCTTTTCGAGACAGGGGCGACGACTAATATATTTT.

The CDR3: CASTRLARTGVGYTF. The DNA for the CDR3 is TGTGCCAGCACCCGCCTCGCTAGGACAGGGGTGGGCTACACCTTC. The V gene is TRBV6-5, the J gene TRBJ1-2; 9 bases line up with TRBD1. The germline V gene encodes CDR1 MNHEY and CDR2 SVGAGI. V was pared by 7 bases and J by 8 bases, with 14 bases of the junction left unmatched. The CDR3 runs to 15 residues.

This clone is a singleton in its sample. The V and J genes are TRBV28 and TRBJ1-1; D remains unclear. Germline loops: CDR1 MDHEN, CDR2 SYDVKM. The CDR3 has 14 amino acids. The V gene lost 3 bases and the J gene lost 1 base, with 9 bases spanning the gap. The DNA for the CDR3 is TGTGCCAGCAGTTTGTACAACAAGAACACTGAAGCTTTCTTT. Encoded protein: CASSLYNKNTEAFF.

The genes are TRBV4-1 and TRBJ1-1; D unresolved. This CDR3 contains 15 residues. V lost 0 bases and J 1 base, leaving 9 bases between the germline ends. Germline CDR1 is MGHRA and CDR2 is YSYEKL. Here the CDR3 DNA reads TGCGCCAGCAGCCAAGATTATACGCGGAACACTGAAGCTTTCTTT. This sequence encodes CASSQDYTRNTEAFF.

This clone was observed a single time. The rearrangement joins TRBV10-3 to TRBJ2-5; 10 bases align to TRBD2. V shed 6 bases, J shed 0 bases, and the junction held 7 bases outside the gene matches. CDR3 size: 16 residues. Germline V CDR1 and CDR2: ENHRY, SYGVKD. The CDR3 DNA reads TGTGCCATCAGAGAAGGAGCGGGAGGGTACCAAGAGACCCAGTACTTC. Residues: CAIREGAGGYQETQYF.

Judged by abundance, this clone is medium-sized. Other DNA sequences in this sample translate to the same CDR3. The chain combines TRBV5-1 with TRBJ2-7, with 11 bases lining up with TRBD1. V lost 2 bases, J lost 5 bases, and 6 bases stayed unmatched. CDR1 is SGHRS, CDR2 YFSETQ, per germline. The CDR3 contains 15 residues. The CDR3 spells CASSFGTGGINEQYF. CDR3 DNA sequence: TGCGCCAGCAGCTTTGGGACAGGGGGTATCAACGAGCAGTACTTC.

In its sample, this clone was seen a few times. This chain links TRBV20-1 with TRBJ2-7, with 7 bases identical to TRBD2. In germline, CDR1 is DFQATT, CDR2 SNEGSKA (reference sequence). The CDR3 runs to 14 residues. The junction had 7 bases not matched to a gene; V was cut back by 3 bases and J by 2 bases. DNA for the CDR3: TGCAGTGCTAGTTGGCAGCGGGGAACCTACGAGCAGTACTTC. It specifies CSASWQRGTYEQYF.

CDR3 in DNA: TGTGCCAGCAGCCCCGGGACAGTAGGAGGCTACACCTTC. The encoded protein is CASSPGTVGGYTF. The chain couples TRBV11-2 to TRBJ1-2; TRBD1 matches 7 bases. V dropped 5 bases and J dropped 8; count of bases not matched to a gene: 8. The germline gives CDR1 SGHAT, CDR2 FQNNGV. The CDR3 has 13 amino acids.